This is a list of T cell receptor beta chains from one sample in a study of blood T cell repertoires in COVID-19. The repertoire was sequenced with immunoSEQ multiplex PCR; TCRdb's copy has only in-frame clones and lacks some. Of roughly 170,000 clones listed, 79% were seen once; the top ten hold around 8.1%. The sequenced sample was peripheral blood. These receptors were collected from a woman aged 60-70 years with COVID-19, enrolled during active disease. CDR3s include the opening cysteine and the closing phenylalanine or tryptophan. The D gene is left open where the match is weak. A clone size is listed for some rows: how often the clone was seen (once, few, many), or a class if it is expanded.

clone_size d_call j_call v_call cdr3_nt cdr3_aa
once TRBD2 TRBJ2-7 TRBV6-5 TGTGCCAGCAGTATAGCGGGACACACCTACGAGCAGTACTTC CASSIAGHTYEQYF
- TRBD2 TRBJ2-7 TRBV7-2 TGTGCCAGCAGCACCCAACCAACTAGCGGGGCCTCCTACGAGCAGTACTTC CASSTQPTSGASYEQYF
- - TRBJ1-6 TRBV5-1 TGCGCCAGCAGTTTAATCAGGGATGGCAATTCACCCCTCCACTTT CASSLIRDGNSPLHF
- TRBD2 TRBJ2-5 TRBV5-1 TGCGCCAGCAGCTTAGGGACTAGAGAGACCCAGTACTTC CASSLGTRETQYF
few TRBD1 TRBJ1-5 TRBV30 TGTGCCTGGAGTACCGGGACAGGGGGTCAGCCCCAGCATTTT CAWSTGTGGQPQHF
- TRBD2 TRBJ2-3 TRBV7-9 TGTGCCAGCAGCTGGCAGACTAGCGGGAGCGGGGATACGCAGTATTTT CASSWQTSGSGDTQYF
few - TRBJ1-5 TRBV5-8 TGTGCCAGCAGCCCACAGGCACTGAATCAGCCCCAGCATTTT CASSPQALNQPQHF
- TRBD2 TRBJ2-5 TRBV11-2 TGTGCCAGCAGCTTAGGGGGCGGGAGGGCCGGTGAGACCCAGTACTTC CASSLGGGRAGETQYF
- - TRBJ1-2 TRBV19 TGTGCCAGCCGAATAGGACACCCTCGGAACTATGGCTACACCTTC CASRIGHPRNYGYTF
- - TRBJ1-5 TRBV19 TGTGCCACCAGTAACCAGCAGGGACAACCCCAGCATTTT CATSNQQGQPQHF
- - TRBJ1-5 TRBV6-6 TGTGCCAGCAGTTACTCGAAAGGGGCGCCCAATCAGCCCCAGCATTTT CASSYSKGAPNQPQHF
- TRBD1 TRBJ2-7 TRBV10-3 TGTGCCATCAGGGGGGGACAGGCCTCTGCCTACGAGCAGTACTTC CAIRGGQASAYEQYF
- TRBD2 TRBJ2-3 TRBV9 TGTGCCAGCAGCCCACCGGGACTAGCGGGTCAGGATACGCAGTATTTT CASSPPGLAGQDTQYF
many - TRBJ2-5 TRBV5-4 TGTGCCAGCAGCACCACGGCTCGAGGCCGAGAGACCCAGTACTTC CASSTTARGRETQYF
- - TRBJ2-5 TRBV5-1 TGCGCCAGCAGCTTGGCCAACCGCAGAGAGACCCAGTACTTC CASSLANRRETQYF
- TRBD2 TRBJ2-2 TRBV10-3 TGTGCCATCAGTGAGTTTGGGAGGGCCGGTATTGGCGCCGGGGAGCTGTTTTTT CAISEFGRAGIGAGELFF
- - TRBJ2-7 TRBV5-1 TGCGCCAGCAGCTTGACGGGAGTAATTTACGAGCAGTACTTC CASSLTGVIYEQYF
- - TRBJ2-2 TRBV5-5 TGTGCCAGCAGCCATACTACGAACACCGGGGAGCTGTTTTTT CASSHTTNTGELFF
- - TRBJ2-2 TRBV7-2 TGTGCCAGCAGCTTAGTTAGCGGGAACACCGGGGAGCTGTTTTTT CASSLVSGNTGELFF
few - TRBJ1-4 TRBV6-2/TRBV6-3 TGTGCCAGCAGTTACTCGATCGCTGCCCGGCGCGGGGCTAATGAAAAACTGTTTTTT CASSYSIAARRGANEKLFF
- TRBD1 TRBJ2-1 TRBV18 TGTGCCAGCTCAACCGGACAGGGGGAGCAGTTCTTC CASSTGQGEQFF
few TRBD1 TRBJ2-5 TRBV6-2/TRBV6-3 TGTGCCAGCAGTTACTACGGGACAGGCCAAGAGACCCAGTACTTC CASSYYGTGQETQYF